Following are 4 T cell receptor beta chains from one sample sequenced in a study of control samples from healthy donors and cancer patients (dated by TCRdb to the early 2020s). The library was made by the immunoSEQ multiplex PCR assay. The immuneACCESS repertoire file appears here via TCRdb, limited to in-frame rearrangements. These files lack a portion of the clones; in checked studies, under half of the deficit traces to unresolved V genes, and the cause of the others is not known. The sample yields around 51,000 clones; approximately 80% were counted once. Roughly a tenth of the sample is held by the ten biggest clonotypes. Sequenced sample: blood. The receptor set was obtained from a man aged 65-85 years in good health.

This clone is medium-sized (0.01 to 0.1%) by share. In the same sample, other DNA sequences code for this CDR3. The chain links TRBV6-1 to TRBJ1-5; D gene unclear. In germline, CDR1 is MNHNS, CDR2 SASEGT. There are 15 residues in the CDR3. The V gene lost 1 base and the J gene lost 7 bases, with 14 bases spanning the gap. This CDR3 is CASSEVGRGNQPQHF. Written as DNA, the CDR3 is TGTGCCAGCAGTGAAGTAGGGAGAGGGAACCAGCCCCAGCATTTT.

This clone was detected once. The chain carries TRBV27 and TRBJ2-4, with a possible D match to TRBD1 (5 bases). The germline gives CDR1 MNHEY, CDR2 SMNVEV (reference sequence). Trimming pared 2 bases from V and 8 bases from J, leaving 13 bases between. The CDR3 has 14 amino acids. CDR3 region: CASSLNRLGDIQYF. CDR3 DNA sequence: TGTGCCAGCAGTTTAAACAGGCTCGGAGACATTCAGTACTTC.

This chain uses TRBV19 with TRBJ2-3; D is possibly TRBD1 (6 bases). The germline gives CDR1 LNHDA, CDR2 SQIVND (reference sequence). Trimming shortened V by 5 bases and J by 2 bases, and 20 bases separated the two germline ends. The CDR3 runs to 17 residues. The CDR3 reads CASSASRDNLLTDTQYF. The CDR3 DNA sequence: TGTGCCAGTAGTGCCTCCCGGGACAACCTACTCACAGATACGCAGTATTTT. The full variable domain, completed using reference TRBV19 and TRBJ2-3, is DGGITQSPKYLFRKEGQNVTLSCEQNLNHDAMYWYRQDPGQGLRLIYYSQIVNDFQKGDIAEGYSVSREKKESFPLTVTSAQKNPTAFYLCASSASRDNLLTDTQYFGPGTRLTVL.

This clone came up a few times. This chain connects TRBV7-2 to TRBJ2-2; D gene ambiguous. Trimming left V 4 bases short and J 3 bases short, with 0 bases between. The CDR3 has 11 residues. Germline V lookup: CDR1 SGHTA, CDR2 FQGNSA. The chain's CDR3 is CASSYTGELFF. The DNA for the CDR3 is TGTGCCAGCAGCTACACCGGGGAGCTGTTTTTT.